Listed below are T cell receptor beta chains from one sample, sequenced in a study of blood T cell repertoires in COVID-19. Assay used: immunoSEQ multiplex PCR; TCRdb lists only in-frame clones, some missing. The sample includes roughly 190,000 clones, about 78% of them seen just once. Sequencing was carried out using peripheral blood. These receptors were obtained from a woman in her 50s with active or convalescent COVID-19. Both conserved end residues are part of each CDR3. D genes are given only for firm matches.

v_call	j_call	d_call	cdr3_nt	cdr3_aa
TRBV19	TRBJ2-7	TRBD1	TGTGCCAGTAGTCCGGGACAGGGGGCCACATACGAGCAGTACTTC	CASSPGQGATYEQYF
TRBV7-2	TRBJ2-3	-	TGTGCCAGCAGCCAAGCCACTAGCCTATTCACAGATACGCAGTATTTT	CASSQATSLFTDTQYF
TRBV27	TRBJ2-7	-	TGTGCCAGCAGTCTCCTCGGTGGACGGGGCTACGAGCAGTACTTC	CASSLLGGRGYEQYF
TRBV12-3/TRBV12-4	TRBJ1-4	-	TGTGCCAGCAGTATTACAGGGACGGAAAAACTGTTTTTT	CASSITGTEKLFF
TRBV7-9	TRBJ1-1	TRBD1	TGTGCCAGCAGCCCGCGGACAGGGGAGAACACTGAAGCTTTCTTT	CASSPRTGENTEAFF
TRBV2	TRBJ2-7	-	TGTGCCAGCAGTGTGCCGGACTTGCAGTACTTC	CASSVPDLQYF
TRBV7-9	TRBJ1-5	TRBD1	TGTGCCAGCAGCAAGACAGGGGCAGGGCGGCAGCCCCAGCATTTT	CASSKTGAGRQPQHF
TRBV7-2	TRBJ1-5	-	TGTGCCAGCAGCATGGCATATAGCAATCAGCCCCAGCATTTT	CASSMAYSNQPQHF
TRBV15	TRBJ2-7	-	TGTGCCACCAGCAGAATCCTAGCGAACGAGCAGTACTTC	CATSRILANEQYF
TRBV7-2	TRBJ1-6	TRBD1	TGTGCCAGCAGCCAGGGGGCCCCTTGGAGCTATAATTCACCCCTCCACTTT	CASSQGAPWSYNSPLHF
TRBV7-2	TRBJ2-2	-	TGTGCCAGCAGCTCAGACTGGGCCGGGGAGCTGTTTTTT	CASSSDWAGELFF
TRBV19	TRBJ2-6	-	TGTGCCAGTAGCGTCCTCGGGGCCAACGTCCTGACTTTC	CASSVLGANVLTF
TRBV15	TRBJ1-1	-	TGTGCCACCAGCAGAGGACAGAACACTGAAGCTTTCTTT	CATSRGQNTEAFF
TRBV7-9	TRBJ2-1	TRBD2	TGTGCCAGCAGCCCCGGTCCCGGGACTAGCGGGAGAAATGAGCAGTTCTTC	CASSPGPGTSGRNEQFF
TRBV6-5	TRBJ2-7	-	TGTGCCAGCAGTTACGAGGTAGGAACCCAGCAATACGAGCAGTACTTC	CASSYEVGTQQYEQYF
TRBV5-1	TRBJ2-2	-	TGCGCCAGCAGACGCGCAGGGGTTGAATTAACCGGGGAGCTGTTTTTT	CASRRAGVELTGELFF
TRBV7-2	TRBJ1-5	-	TGTGCCAGCAGCAGACAGCCCAATAGCAATCAGCCCCAGCATTTT	CASSRQPNSNQPQHF
TRBV15	TRBJ2-3	-	TGTGCCACTTCCTTGGCTAGCACAGATACGCAGTATTTT	CATSLASTDTQYF
TRBV7-8	TRBJ2-3	-	TGTGCCAGCAGCTTAGCGCTCCGGCGGGACCCAGATACGCAGTATTTT	CASSLALRRDPDTQYF
TRBV30	TRBJ1-3	-	TGTGCCTGGAGTGCTGGCCCGTTCTCTGGAAACACCATATATTTT	CAWSAGPFSGNTIYF
TRBV7-8	TRBJ1-3	-	TGTGCCAGCAGCTTAGCGAGTCGGGACTCAGGAAACACCATATATTTT	CASSLASRDSGNTIYF
TRBV19	TRBJ1-4	-	TGTGCCAGTAGTATCGGGGGGGCAGGAGAAAAACTGTTTTTT	CASSIGGAGEKLFF
TRBV9	TRBJ1-6	-	TGTGCCAGCAGCCGAGACAACAATTCACCCCTCCACTTT	CASSRDNNSPLHF
TRBV6-5	TRBJ2-2	-	TGTGCCAGCAGTTACCGCCAGGGTCTACCCGGGGAGCTGTTTTTT	CASSYRQGLPGELFF